This TCR beta chain was documented in a study of blood T cell repertoires in COVID-19. Study in general: Acute and convalescent COVID-19 specimens originated in the United States, Italy and Spain. Sample material is recorded as cDNA or gDNA derived from T cells, B-cell-depleted T cells, or PBMCs.

Only in-frame clones appear in the TCRdb table, and some are missing; sequencing was by immunoSEQ multiplex PCR. The sample holds approximately 130,000 clones, 80% to 85% seen once. Enrollees, roughly 18 to 95 years old, lived in 24 US areas. Donors were grouped by their self-reported clinical history. Germline V gives CDR1 MNHEY, CDR2 SMNVEV (reference sequence). Trimming removed 2 bases from V and 6 bases from J; junction bases left unmatched: 5. The CDR3 extends over 14 amino acids. The receptor comes from a young man who had recovered from COVID-19. Sequences were obtained from PBMCs or T cells enriched from blood (not recorded which). V is TRBV27 and J is TRBJ2-5, with 8 bases aligning to TRBD1. The CDR3 DNA follows: TGTGCCAGCAGTTTAGGACAGGGTTTGAAGACCCAGTACTTC. Protein sequence: CASSLGQGLKTQYF.